This T cell receptor beta chain was sequenced during a study of neoadjuvant anti-PD-1 for oral cavity cancer. Study results and limitations: Non-responders to neoadjuvant nivolumab had significantly more clonal PBMC T cells than responders. Higher pretreatment blood Treg/Th17 ratios correlated with higher pretreatment blood and lower post-treatment tumor TCRbeta clonality.

On this clone itself: No antigen is known for it.

Germline lookup yields CDR1 MNHEY and CDR2 SVGAGI. Trimming pared 5 bases from V and 5 bases from J, leaving 15 bases between. CDR3 length equals 15 residues. Stage II-IVA oral cavity squamous cell carcinoma was new and untreated by systemic or radiation therapy. Clones were read by immunoSEQ multiplex PCR, and TCRdb kept only the in-frame ones, dropping some. This sample has 17,000 or so clones; around two thirds occur once, and the top ten carry roughly 2.6%. The rearrangement uses TRBV6-5 and TRBJ1-4, with a tentative D call TRBD1 (5 bases). Here the sequenced sample was PBMCs, taken before nivolumab (anti-PD-1) treatment. This TCR was sampled from a person between 35 and 79 years old with oral cavity squamous cell carcinoma. The chain's CDR3 is CASSLRPRGNEKLFF. The CDR3 DNA is TGTGCCAGCAGTCTCCGACCGAGGGGAAATGAAAAACTGTTTTTT.